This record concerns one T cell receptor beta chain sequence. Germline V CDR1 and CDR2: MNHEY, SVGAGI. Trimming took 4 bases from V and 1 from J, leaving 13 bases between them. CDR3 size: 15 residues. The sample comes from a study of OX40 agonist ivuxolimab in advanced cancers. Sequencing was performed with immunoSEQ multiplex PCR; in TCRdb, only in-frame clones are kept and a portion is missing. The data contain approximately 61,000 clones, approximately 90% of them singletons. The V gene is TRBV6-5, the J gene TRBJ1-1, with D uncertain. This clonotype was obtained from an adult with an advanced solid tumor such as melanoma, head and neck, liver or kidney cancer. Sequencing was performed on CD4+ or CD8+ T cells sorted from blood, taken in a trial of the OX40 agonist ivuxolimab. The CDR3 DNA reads TGTGCCAGCAGTTTGTTATCGTCAGGGAACACTGAAGCTTTCTTT. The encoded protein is CASSLLSSGNTEAFF.